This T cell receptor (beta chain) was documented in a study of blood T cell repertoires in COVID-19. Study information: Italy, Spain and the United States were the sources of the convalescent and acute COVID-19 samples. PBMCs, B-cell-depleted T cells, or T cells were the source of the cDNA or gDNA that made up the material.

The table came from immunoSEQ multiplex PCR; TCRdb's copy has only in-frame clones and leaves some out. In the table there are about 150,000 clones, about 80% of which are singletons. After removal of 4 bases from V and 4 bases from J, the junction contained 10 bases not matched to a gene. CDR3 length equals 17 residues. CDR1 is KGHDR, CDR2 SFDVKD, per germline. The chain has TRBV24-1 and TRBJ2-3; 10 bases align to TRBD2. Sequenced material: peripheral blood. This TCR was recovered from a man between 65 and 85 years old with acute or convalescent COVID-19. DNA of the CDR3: TGTGCCACCAGTGACCCATTCGGGCTAGCGGGAGCAGATACGCAGTATTTT. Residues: CATSDPFGLAGADTQYF.